The 10 T cell receptor beta chains below all came from one sample that was sequenced in a study of STAT5B mutations in CD4+ large granular lymphocyte leukemia. Assay: immunoSEQ multiplex PCR; the TCRdb copy retains only in-frame clones and omits some. The data hold around 25,000 clones, with 55% to 75% observed a single time. Specimen: CD4+ T cells from blood buffy coats. The receptors come from a human donor in good health.

This clone was observed a few times. This chain links TRBV10-3 with TRBJ1-1; 12 positions agree with TRBD1. CDR3 length equals 15 residues. The V and J ends lost 0 bases and 4 bases, in that order; junction bases with no gene match: 0. Per germline, CDR1 ENHRY and CDR2 SYGVKD. The CDR3 loop reads CAISESGQGATEAFF. The DNA for the CDR3 is TGTGCCATCAGTGAGTCGGGACAGGGGGCCACTGAAGCTTTCTTT.

The genes are TRBV7-8 and TRBJ1-4; perhaps TRBD1 as D (5 bases). Per germline, CDR1 SGHVS and CDR2 FQNEAQ. V lost 1 base to trimming and J lost 4 bases, with 16 bases between them. The CDR3 is 17 residues long. CDR3 protein: CASSLGDQIMGNEKLFF. CDR3 DNA: TGTGCCAGCAGCTTAGGGGACCAAATAATGGGTAATGAAAAACTGTTTTTT.

The V call is TRBV4-1, the J call TRBJ1-6; D remains ambiguous. Germline V CDR1 and CDR2: MGHRA, YSYEKL. The CDR3 length is 13 residues. Between the trimmed V and J ends, which lost 3 bases and 9 bases, there was a span of 9 bases. CDR3 DNA: TGCGCCAGCAGCCAGGGATTCGGTTCACCCCTCCACTTT. This translates into CASSQGFGSPLHF.

The chain combines TRBV11-2 with TRBJ1-3; D ambiguous. CDR1 is SGHAT, CDR2 FQNNGV, per germline. The CDR3 totals 14 residues. Trimming took 1 base from V and 0 from J, leaving 4 bases between them. The chain's CDR3 is CASSLVSSGNTIYF. CDR3 DNA: TGTGCCAGCAGCTTAGTAAGCTCTGGAAACACCATATATTTT.

The chain links TRBV5-6 to TRBJ2-7; D is undetermined. In germline, CDR1 is SGHDT, CDR2 YYEEEE. CDR3 length: 15 amino acids. Trimming shortened V by 3 bases and J by 0 bases, and 13 bases separated the two germline ends. Here the CDR3 DNA reads TGTGCCAGCAGCTGGGTCTACTCGAGCTCCTACGAGCAGTACTTC. Residues: CASSWVYSSSYEQYF.

The rearrangement links TRBV18 to TRBJ1-1; D gene unclear. With 0 bases removed from V and 4 bases from J, the gap between germline ends came to 15 bases. The CDR3 runs to 16 residues. Germline values: CDR1 KGHSH, CDR2 LQKENI. This CDR3 reads CASSPPGAMEGTEAFF. DNA for the CDR3: TGTGCCAGCTCACCACCGGGAGCTATGGAGGGCACTGAAGCTTTCTTT. Using reference TRBV18 and TRBJ1-1 for the parts outside the CDR3, the full variable domain is NAGVMQNPRHLVRRRGQEARLRCSPMKGHSHVYWYRQLPEEGLKFMVYLQKENIIDESGMPKERFSAEFPKEGPSILRIQQVVRGDSAAYFCASSPPGAMEGTEAFFGQGTRLTVV.

The chain links TRBV18 to TRBJ1-6, with D perhaps matching TRBD1 (6 bases). The CDR3 is 15 amino acids. Germline V gives CDR1 KGHSH, CDR2 LQKENI. V lost 5 bases and J 7 bases, leaving 15 bases between the germline ends. The chain's CDR3 is CASSTGLLGNSPLHF. The CDR3, as DNA: TGTGCCAGCTCAACAGGGTTATTGGGGAATTCACCCCTCCACTTT.

The chain uses TRBV9 and TRBJ1-2; D remains ambiguous. This CDR3 has 14 residues. V was trimmed by 0 bases and J by 6 bases, leaving 12 bases between them. Per germline, CDR1 SGDLS and CDR2 YYNGEE. The CDR3 loop reads CASSVVPTKDGYTF. The CDR3 region has the DNA TGTGCCAGCAGCGTAGTCCCGACAAAGGATGGCTACACCTTC.

J is TRBJ2-5 and V is TRBV5-1; 14 bases agree with TRBD2. From germline, CDR1 is SGHRS and CDR2 YFSETQ. V was clipped by 0 bases and J by 3 bases; unmatched bases: 1. The CDR3 has 16 residues. CDR3 DNA: TGCGCCAGCAGCTTGGGGGGACTAGCGGGAGAAGAGACCCAGTACTTC. Translating gives CASSLGGLAGEETQYF.

The genes are TRBV5-6 and TRBJ1-1, with D possibly being TRBD1 (6 bases). V lost 4 bases, J lost 1 base, and 14 bases lay in between. Germline lookup yields CDR1 SGHDT and CDR2 YYEEEE. CDR3 size: 15 residues. The chain's CDR3 is CASSARRGGNTEAFF. Here the CDR3 DNA reads TGTGCCAGCAGCGCACGGAGGGGGGGGAACACTGAAGCTTTCTTT.